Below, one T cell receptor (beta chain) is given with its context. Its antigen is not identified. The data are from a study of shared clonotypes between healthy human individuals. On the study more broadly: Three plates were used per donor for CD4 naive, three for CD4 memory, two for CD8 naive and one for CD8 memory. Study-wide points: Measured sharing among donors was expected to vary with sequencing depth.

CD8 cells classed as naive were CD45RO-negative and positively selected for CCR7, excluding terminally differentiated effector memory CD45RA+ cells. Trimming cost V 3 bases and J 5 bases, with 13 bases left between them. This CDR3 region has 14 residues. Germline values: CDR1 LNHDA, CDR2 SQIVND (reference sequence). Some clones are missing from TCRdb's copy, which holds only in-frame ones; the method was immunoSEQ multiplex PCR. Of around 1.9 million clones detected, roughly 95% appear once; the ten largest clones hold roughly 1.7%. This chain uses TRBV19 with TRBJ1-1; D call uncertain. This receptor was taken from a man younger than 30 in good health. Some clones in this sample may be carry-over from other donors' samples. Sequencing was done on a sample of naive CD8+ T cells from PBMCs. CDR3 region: CASSMSAATTEAFF. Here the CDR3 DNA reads TGTGCCAGTAGTATGTCGGCGGCCACGACTGAAGCTTTCTTT.